This T cell receptor beta chain appears in the sequencing data of a study of CD8+ T cells in alopecia areata. About the research overall: Patients in the treated group were given tofacitinib by mouth, 5 to 10 mg twice a day.

Germline CDR1 reads PRHDT; CDR2 reads FYEKMQ (reference sequence). This CDR3 spans 14 amino acids. The trim removed 5 bases at V and 0 bases at J, leaving 4 bases unmatched. Findings and caveats of the study: For patients receiving tofacitinib, scalp clonality and expanded CD8+ clones among the top 100 significantly decreased. With just one nonresponder, it is still uncertain whether baseline CD8+ expansion relates to response. During tofacitinib treatment, many expanded lesional clones remained in scalp and blood.

Treatment indicated: oral pan-JAK inhibitor, 5-10 mg twice daily. On this clone itself: Its target is unknown.

Following RNA extraction, reverse transcription yielded cDNA that acted as the sequencing template. Some clones are missing from TCRdb's copy, which holds only in-frame ones; the method was immunoSEQ multiplex PCR. This table holds about 210,000 clones, more than 30% found once. The chain is built from TRBV13 and TRBJ2-7, with 7 bases identical to TRBD2. The source is a human donor with alopecia areata. Sample: CD4+ T cells sorted from blood, taken at approximately week 30, from a patient treated with tofacitinib. The CDR3 loop reads CASSLSGNSYEQYF. DNA for the CDR3: TGTGCCAGCAGCCTAAGCGGGAACTCCTACGAGCAGTACTTC.